This TCR beta chain was identified in a study of blood T cell dynamics during melanoma immunotherapy. Study summary: Standard first-line treatment here was pembrolizumab or nivolumab plus ipilimumab in metastatic melanoma. General study findings and limits: It remained unknown if the driving T cell clones were melanoma-specific.

Profiled with immunoSEQ multiplex PCR; TCRdb holds only in-frame clones, not every one. The sample includes more than 9,000 clones, around 86% of them seen just once. Germline V gives CDR1 SGHRS, CDR2 YFSETQ. The V and J ends lost 5 bases and 6 bases, in that order; junction bases with no gene match: 13. This CDR3 is 17 amino acids long. The time point: week 3, after first cycle of checkpoint inhibitor. Samples come from before therapy and from week 3 after the first blockade cycle. In the case of this clone: Its antigen is unidentified.

This sequence joins TRBV5-1 and TRBJ2-5; 13 nucleotides agree with TRBD2. This receptor was obtained from a human donor with melanoma. This specimen consisted of blood, obtained from a patient treated with checkpoint blockade. This chain's CDR3 is CASSTSGGAGIKKTQYF. The CDR3 nucleotides read TGCGCCAGCAGTACTAGCGGGGGGGCCGGAATTAAGAAGACCCAGTACTTC.